This TCR beta chain was recorded in a study of blood T cell repertoires in COVID-19 (dated by TCRdb to about 2020). With regard to the full study: The collaborator samples originated in the United States, Italy and Spain and spanned the acute and convalescent phases of COVID-19. Deeply sampled blood TCRbeta repertoires from subjects exposed to, actively infected with, or recovered from COVID-19 were included in the dataset. The material from the prospective study consisted of cDNA or gDNA derived from T cells, B-cell-depleted T cells, or PBMCs. The repertoires were released in a freely available public database intended as a resource for research on the immune response to SARS-CoV-2. Nearly every sample came with metadata listing a de-identified subject ID, COVID-19 status, age in years and sex. Where HLA class I and class II types were available, the types were taken from metadata supplied by the sample provider, not from assay-based typing. The samples were drawn from two sources: the first 160 participants of the ongoing ImmuneRACE study, and approximately 1,300 subjects contributed by 6 global collaborators.

Broader findings and caveats from the paper: The amount of clinical and demographic metadata varied by source and participant and was provided uncurated.

A word on this clone: This receptor's antigen is unknown. Base quality data are lacking; no much larger clone is found one base away.

At the junction V is shortened by 0 bases and J by 0 bases, with 23 bases in between. CDR3 length: 20 amino acids, cysteine to phenylalanine. The kept DNA is CDR3 alone, 60 bases in frame from the first base. The germline V gene encodes CDR1 SGHRS and CDR2 YFSETQ. The immunoSEQ Assay, a bias-controlled multiplex PCR, was used to amplify TCRbeta CDR3 regions from genomic DNA. As for how the authors treated the data: Within the assay, amplification of reference gene primers was used to estimate how many nucleated cells each sample contained. To quantify the absolute abundance of each unique TCRbeta CDR3 rearrangement, sequence reads were collapsed and filtered. Productive Simpson clonality was computed per sample as the square root of Simpson's diversity index over productive rearrangements. The clones in this table, taken by TCRdb from immuneACCESS, are in-frame only. Not every clone is retained; where verified, under half of the shortfall comes from an unresolved V gene, and the cause of the rest is unknown. From that table come the V and J calls and clone size; the DNA was used to work out D and trimming. The sample has about 170,000 clones on record, about 80% of them singletons. The top ten clones comprise approximately 2.6% of the sample.

Collaborating institutions collected whole blood in K2EDTA tubes following their own protocols. For TCRbeta analysis, collaborator samples were shipped as frozen whole blood, as isolated PBMCs, or as DNA extracted from either sample type. This clonotype was obtained from a human donor with acute or convalescent COVID-19. The donor label of this sample is uncertain. The chain was built from TRBV5-1 and TRBJ2-3; the D gene is perhaps TRBD1, on 7 matching bases. Material for sequencing was peripheral blood. This receptor has the CDR3 CASSLAVGQGDLASTDTQYF. The DNA sequence is as follows: TGCGCCAGCAGCTTGGCCGTAGGGCAGGGGGATCTAGCGAGCACAGATACGCAGTATTTT.